Listed here are 18 T cell receptor beta chains from one sample, sequenced in a study of tumor-infiltrating lymphocytes in primary liver carcinoma. Unsorted bulk tissue of roughly 19-30 mg yielded co-extracted RNA and DNA. Reverse transcription of approximately 500 ng total RNA with a constant-region primer produced TCR beta cDNA. Libraries of TCR beta came from three nested multiplex PCR rounds with slightly modified ARM-PCR. Investigators reported that the first two PCR rounds, at about 9 cycles each, used TRBV1-TRBV30 forward primers with a C-beta reverse primer. In TCRdb, the multiplex PCR reads were re-called with MiXCR into one record per CDR3 protein. The data show 20,000 to 30,000 distinct CDR3 sequences, with roughly 80% seen just once and around 45% held by the top ten. Sequencing used liver tumor tissue from sampling region 3. Noted subset: tumor region T3, left-lateral pole. The receptors originated from a man in his forties with primary liver carcinoma and hepatitis B virus infection.

With regard to this clonotype: At one boundary the junction diverges from the germline segment, which might be a read error. The chain uses TRBV11-2 and TRBJ1-4; D is ambiguous. Per the germline V gene, CDR1 is SGHAT and CDR2 is FQNNGV. This CDR3 contains 16 residues. The DNA for the CDR3 is TGTGCCAGCAGCAAGACCCCAGGAGGAACAAATGAAAAACTGCCTTTT. It specifies CASSKTPGGTNEKLPF.

The chain has TRBV28 and TRBJ1-6; 7 nucleotides align to TRBD1. CDR1 and CDR2 (germline): MDHEN, SYDVKM. The CDR3 loop spans 15 amino acids. Unmatched junction bases numbered 9, after V lost 11 bases and J lost 2 bases. The CDR3 spells CAGREGAAYNSPLHF. CDR3 in DNA: TGTGCCGGTAGGGAGGGGGCGGCCTATAATTCACCCCTCCACTTT.

Note on this clonotype: An end of the junction does not agree with germline; a read error may underlie this. This chain's CDR3 is CRVEEGVGGYTF. DNA for the CDR3: TGCAGAGTTGAAGAGGGGGTGGGTGGCTACACCTTC. The chain joins TRBV29-1 to TRBJ1-2, with D tentatively TRBD1 (6 bases). The CDR3 loop spans 12 amino acids. Germline CDR1 is SQVTM and CDR2 is ANQGSEA.

This clonotype was detected a few times. This chain joins TRBV19 and TRBJ1-5, with a weak D call TRBD1 (6 bases). V lost 7 bases and J lost 5, with 18 bases in between. CDR3 size: 15 residues. Germline V gives CDR1 LNHDA, CDR2 SQIVND (reference sequence). The CDR3 protein is CASISTDTGYQPQHF. The CDR3 coding sequence is TGTGCCAGTATCTCGACCGATACAGGGTATCAGCCCCAGCATTTT.

In nucleotides, the CDR3 is TGTGCTAGTGGTTTGTGTCAGGGCCGATCTTTCTTT. Encoded protein: CASGLCQGRSFF. This sequence joins TRBV12-5 and TRBJ1-1; D perhaps matches TRBD1 (5 bases). Germline V CDR1 and CDR2: LGHNT, FRNRAP. V lost 2 bases to trimming and J lost 12 bases, with 13 bases between them. This CDR3 spans 12 amino acids.

Comment on this clonotype: Given a much more abundant clone one base away, this may be a read error. This rearrangement joins TRBV29-1 to TRBJ2-1, with a weak D call TRBD1 (5 bases). The length of the CDR3 is 12 residues. Trimming left V 7 bases short and J 3 bases short, with 10 bases between. CDR1 and CDR2 (germline): SQVTM, ANQGSEA. The CDR3 here is CSALGDYNEQFF. The CDR3 DNA sequence: TGCAGCGCCCTAGGGGACTACAATGAGCAGTTCTTC.

This sequence joins TRBV12-3 or TRBV12-4 and TRBJ2-7; possibly TRBD2 for D (5 bases). The CDR3 extends over 14 amino acids. Trimming removed 1 base from V and 9 bases from J, with 16 bases in between. The CDR3 region is CASSLVVEGGVQYF. The DNA of the CDR3 is TGTGCCAGCAGTTTAGTGGTCGAGGGTGGCGTGCAGTACTTC.

On this clonotype itself: The CDR3 ends on some other residue instead of the conserved phenylalanine or tryptophan, so this is likely a read error. The V and J genes are TRBV14 and TRBJ2-7; TRBD2 matches at 10 bases. This CDR3 has 14 amino acids. Germline CDR1 reads SGHDN; CDR2 reads FVKESK. In DNA, the CDR3 is TGTGCCAGCAGTCAAGCGGGGGGGGGCTACGAGCAGTACATC. Translating it yields CASSQAGGGYEQYI.

Turning to this clonotype: This likely comes from a read error, as the CDR3 has no conserved phenylalanine or tryptophan at its end. V usage is TRBV10-3 and J usage is TRBJ1-5; D remains ambiguous. Germline CDR1 and CDR2: ENHRY and SYGVKD. This CDR3 spans 14 amino acids. In DNA, the CDR3 is TGTGCCTTCAGTGAGTATGAGGGCGACCAGCCCCAGCATTTA. Its translation is CAFSEYEGDQPQHL.

The table lists this clonotype with a count of one. This sequence joins TRBV7-9 and TRBJ2-7, with 12 bases that match TRBD2. The V segment lost 7 bases and the J segment 5 bases; nucleotides outside the gene matches: 18. CDR3 length: 18 residues. CDR1 is SEHNR, CDR2 FQNEAQ, per germline (reference sequence). This CDR3 reads CASTPLTGTSGCRHEQYF. Written as DNA, the CDR3 is TGTGCCAGCACGCCCTTAACCGGGACTAGCGGGTGTAGACACGAGCAGTACTTC. Full variable domain (rest looked up from reference TRBV7-9 and TRBJ2-7): DTGVSQNPRHKITKRGQNVTFRCDPISEHNRLYWYRQTLGQGPEFLTYFQNEAQLEKSRLLSDRFSAERPKGSFSTLEIQRTEQGDSAMYLCASTPLTGTSGCRHEQYFGPGTRLTVT.

As for this clonotype: Its ends do not fully match the called genes, so a read error is possible. The J gene is TRBJ1-5, the V gene TRBV6-2 or TRBV6-3; D is undetermined. The CDR3 consists of 15 residues. From germline, CDR1 is MNHEY and CDR2 SVGEGT. The CDR3 here is CASTLDRYSDQPQHF. The CDR3 bases are TGTGCCAGCACCCTCGACCGTTATAGCGATCAGCCCCAGCATTTT.

As for this clonotype: One end of the junction is discordant with germline, which a read error may explain. The chain uses TRBV11-2 and TRBJ2-5; 8 bases agree with TRBD2. The CDR3 runs to 18 residues. Looked up from germline, CDR1 is SGHAT and CDR2 is FQNNGV. CDR3 nucleotides: TGTGCCAGCAGCGTAGATCCCTGGTCAAGCGGGAGAGGAGAGACCCAGTACTTC. It yields the protein CASSVDPWSSGRGETQYF.

Notes on this clonotype: Mismatch with germline at one junction end may stem from a read error. The chain has TRBV10-1 and TRBJ2-5; D uncertain. Germline V gene sequence: CDR1 WNHNN, CDR2 SYGVQD (reference sequence). The CDR3 is 13 amino acids. Here the CDR3 reads CASSDPVKETQYF. The CDR3 DNA is TGTGCCAGCAGTGACCCCGTGAAAGAGACCCAGTACTTC.

As to this clonotype: Here the CDR3 omits its conserved ending phenylalanine or tryptophan, so a read error is the likely source. Written as DNA, the CDR3 is TGTCCCAGCAGCCAAGAGAATGAAGTGACAGATACGCAGTATTCT. Translating gives CPSSQENEVTDTQYS. The chain recombines TRBV4-2 with TRBJ2-3; no definite D call. Germline loops: CDR1 LGHNA, CDR2 YNFKEQ. CDR3 length: 15 residues.

This clonotype was found a few times. This is likely a read error, given that the CDR3 carries no conserved phenylalanine or tryptophan at its end. The chain is built from TRBV29-1 and TRBJ2-5; D not certain. The CDR3 has 13 amino acids. V lost 3 bases and J lost 1, with 9 bases in between. Germline loops: CDR1 SQVTM, CDR2 ANQGSEA. The CDR3 region has the DNA TGCAGCGTTGACAAGGGTTTCCAAGAGACCCAGTACTAC. Translating it yields CSVDKGFQETQYY.

Details on this clonotype: A read error is likely, as this CDR3 ends without the conserved phenylalanine or tryptophan. The J gene is TRBJ1-1, the V gene TRBV5-6; D gene uncertain. Germline V gene data show CDR1 as SGHDT and CDR2 as YYEEEE. Trimming took off 7 bases at V and 10 bases at J, with 29 bases between the two ends. The CDR3 has 16 amino acids. The CDR3 sequence: CASGQNHPYGREGAFS. Here the CDR3 DNA reads TGTGCCAGCGGCCAGAATCATCCATACGGACGGGAGGGAGCTTTCTCT.

The genes are TRBV4-2 and TRBJ1-2; no clear D. This CDR3 has 14 amino acids. Germline V lookup: CDR1 LGHNA, CDR2 YNFKEQ. Trimming removed 8 bases from V and 6 bases from J, with 19 bases in between. Written as DNA, the CDR3 is TGTGCCAGCGGTCAAGTCTCCGGGTTGGATGGCTACACCTTC. Translating it yields CASGQVSGLDGYTF.

This clonotype was recorded only once. One end of the junction fails to match germline, which may point to a read error. The V gene is TRBV5-8, the J gene TRBJ2-1, with TRBD2 matching 14 bases. The CDR3 is made up of 16 amino acids. Germline assignment: CDR1 SGHTS and CDR2 YDEGEE. CDR3 sequence: CVSSLGLAGVKIEQFF. In DNA form, the CDR3 reads TGTGTCAGCAGCTTGGGACTAGCGGGAGTGAAGATTGAGCAGTTCTTC.